Sequencing of this T cell receptor beta chain was carried out in a study of T-cell memory formation after mild COVID-19. On the study more broadly: In these data, TCR clusters were largely donor specific.

A 5'RACE reaction primed in the constant segment made cDNA libraries of TCR alpha and TCR beta, and these carried sample barcodes and UMIs. Each CDR3 protein is one row after TCRdb ran MiXCR on the 5' RACE reads. The sample shows over 450,000 distinct CDR3 sequences, 20% of them seen only once. This clonotype was detected a few times. J lost 7 bases, V lost 7 bases, and 13 bases had no gene match. The CDR3 consists of 15 residues. Germline assignment: CDR1 LGHNA and CDR2 YSLEER. What was sequenced was PBMCs or a T cell subset sorted from them (not recorded which). The J gene is TRBJ2-7, the V gene TRBV4-3; the match to TRBD2 covers 10 bases. The sequence came from an adult woman who had mild COVID-19 (a few samples of this study predate the infection). Cell type and time point are not known. The CDR3 reads CASTPGSSGRQEQYF. CDR3 in DNA: TGCGCCAGCACCCCGGGGTCTAGCGGGAGACAAGAGCAGTACTTC.